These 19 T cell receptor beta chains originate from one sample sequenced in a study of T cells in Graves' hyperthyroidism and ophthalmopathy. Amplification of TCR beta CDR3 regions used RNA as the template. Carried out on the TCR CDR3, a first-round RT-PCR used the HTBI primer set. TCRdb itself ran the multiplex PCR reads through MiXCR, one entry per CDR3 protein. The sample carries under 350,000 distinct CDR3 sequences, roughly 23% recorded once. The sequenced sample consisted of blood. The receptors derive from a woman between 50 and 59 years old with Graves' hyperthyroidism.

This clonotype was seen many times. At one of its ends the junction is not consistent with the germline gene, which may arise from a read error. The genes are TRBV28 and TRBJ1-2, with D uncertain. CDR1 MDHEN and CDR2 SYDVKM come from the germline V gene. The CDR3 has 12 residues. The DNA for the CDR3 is TGTGCCAGCAGTTTACGATTGGTCGACTTCTCCTTC. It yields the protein CASSLRLVDFSF.

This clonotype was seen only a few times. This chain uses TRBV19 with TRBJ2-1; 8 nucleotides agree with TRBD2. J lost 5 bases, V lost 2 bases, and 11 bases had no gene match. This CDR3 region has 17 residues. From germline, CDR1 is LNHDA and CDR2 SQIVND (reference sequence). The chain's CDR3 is CASSIRLRTSGDNEQFF. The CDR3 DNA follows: TGTGCCAGTAGTATACGATTACGAACTAGCGGCGACAATGAGCAGTTCTTC.

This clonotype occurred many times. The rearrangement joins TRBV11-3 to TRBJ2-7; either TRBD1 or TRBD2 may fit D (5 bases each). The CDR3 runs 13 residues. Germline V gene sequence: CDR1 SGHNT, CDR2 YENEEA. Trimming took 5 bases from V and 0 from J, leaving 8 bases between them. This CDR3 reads CASSPGTSYEQYF. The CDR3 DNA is TGTGCCAGCAGCCCCGGGACCTCCTACGAGCAGTACTTC.

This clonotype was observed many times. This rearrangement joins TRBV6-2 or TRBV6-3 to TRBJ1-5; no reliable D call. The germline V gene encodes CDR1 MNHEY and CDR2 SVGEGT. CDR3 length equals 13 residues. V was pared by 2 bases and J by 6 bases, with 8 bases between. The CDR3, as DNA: TGTGCCAGCAGTTACACCGGGAGTCAGCCCCAGCATTTT. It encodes CASSYTGSQPQHF.

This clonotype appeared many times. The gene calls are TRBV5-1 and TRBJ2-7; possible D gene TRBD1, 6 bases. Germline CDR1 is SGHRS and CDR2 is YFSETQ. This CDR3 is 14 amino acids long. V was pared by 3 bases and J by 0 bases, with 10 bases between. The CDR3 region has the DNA TGCGCCAGCAGCTCGGACAGACTCTCCTACGAGCAGTACTTC. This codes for CASSSDRLSYEQYF.

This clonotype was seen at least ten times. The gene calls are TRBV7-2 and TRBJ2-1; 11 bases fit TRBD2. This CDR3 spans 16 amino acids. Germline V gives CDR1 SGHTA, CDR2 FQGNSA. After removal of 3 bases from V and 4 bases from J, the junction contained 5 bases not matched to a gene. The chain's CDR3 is CASSFSGLAGYNEQFF. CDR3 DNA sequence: TGTGCCAGCAGCTTCTCAGGACTAGCGGGTTACAATGAGCAGTTCTTC.

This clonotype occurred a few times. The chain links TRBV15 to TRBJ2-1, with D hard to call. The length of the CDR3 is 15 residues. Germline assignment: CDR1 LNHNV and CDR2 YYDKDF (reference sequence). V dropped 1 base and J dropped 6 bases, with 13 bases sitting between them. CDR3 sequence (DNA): TGTGCCACCAGCAGAGGGCTAGGTGAGGCCAATGAGCAGTTCTTC. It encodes CATSRGLGEANEQFF.

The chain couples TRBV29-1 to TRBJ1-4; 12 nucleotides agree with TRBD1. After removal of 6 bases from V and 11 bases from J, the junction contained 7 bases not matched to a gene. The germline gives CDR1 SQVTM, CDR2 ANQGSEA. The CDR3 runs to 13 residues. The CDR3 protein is CSVGTGGAEKLFF. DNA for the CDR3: TGCAGCGTAGGGACAGGGGGCGCTGAGAAACTGTTTTTT. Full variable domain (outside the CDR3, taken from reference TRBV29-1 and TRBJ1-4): SAVISQKPSRDICQRGTSLTIQCQVDSQVTMMFWYRQQPGQSLTLIATANQGSEATYESGFVIDKFPISRPNLTFSTLTVSNMSPEDSSIYLCSVGTGGAEKLFFGSGTQLSVL.

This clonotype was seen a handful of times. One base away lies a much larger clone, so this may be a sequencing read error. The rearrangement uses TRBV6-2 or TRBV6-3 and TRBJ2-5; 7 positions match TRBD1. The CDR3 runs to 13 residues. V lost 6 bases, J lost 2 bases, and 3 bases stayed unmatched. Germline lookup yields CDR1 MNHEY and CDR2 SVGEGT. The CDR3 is CASRPTGQETQYF. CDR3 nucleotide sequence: TGTGCCAGCAGACCGACAGGGCAAGAGACCCAGTACTTC.

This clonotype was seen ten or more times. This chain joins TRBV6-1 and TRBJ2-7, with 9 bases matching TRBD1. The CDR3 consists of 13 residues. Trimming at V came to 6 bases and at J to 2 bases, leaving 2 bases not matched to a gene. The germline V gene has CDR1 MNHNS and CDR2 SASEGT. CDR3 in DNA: TGTGCCAGCAGACAGGGGGCCCCCTACGAGCAGTACTTC. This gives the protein CASRQGAPYEQYF.

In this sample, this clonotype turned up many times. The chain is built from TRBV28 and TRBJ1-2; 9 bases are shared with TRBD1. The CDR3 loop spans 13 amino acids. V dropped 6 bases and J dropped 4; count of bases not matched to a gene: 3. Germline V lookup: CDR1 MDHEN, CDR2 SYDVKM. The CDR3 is CASRQGQGYGYTF. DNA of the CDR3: TGTGCCAGCAGACAGGGACAGGGCTATGGCTACACCTTC.

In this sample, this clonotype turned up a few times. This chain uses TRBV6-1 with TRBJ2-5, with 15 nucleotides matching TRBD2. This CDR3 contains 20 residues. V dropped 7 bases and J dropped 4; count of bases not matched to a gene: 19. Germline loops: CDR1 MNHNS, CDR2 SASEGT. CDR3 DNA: TGTGCCAGCACCAAAAAAGGAGGGACTAGCGGGGGGCCAAACTTAGAGACCCAGTACTTC. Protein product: CASTKKGGTSGGPNLETQYF.

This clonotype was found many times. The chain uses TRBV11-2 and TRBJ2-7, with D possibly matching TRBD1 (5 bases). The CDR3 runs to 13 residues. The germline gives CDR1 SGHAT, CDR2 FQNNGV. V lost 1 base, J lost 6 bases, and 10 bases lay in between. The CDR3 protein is CASSLVVTAEQYF. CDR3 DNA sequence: TGTGCCAGCAGCTTAGTAGTGACAGCCGAGCAGTACTTC.

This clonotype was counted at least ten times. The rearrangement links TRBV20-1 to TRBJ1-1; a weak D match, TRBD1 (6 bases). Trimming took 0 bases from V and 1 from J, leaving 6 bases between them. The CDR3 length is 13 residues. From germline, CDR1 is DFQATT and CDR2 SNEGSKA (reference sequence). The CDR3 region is CSAREGGNTEAFF. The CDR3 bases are TGCAGTGCTAGAGAAGGGGGGAACACTGAAGCTTTCTTT.

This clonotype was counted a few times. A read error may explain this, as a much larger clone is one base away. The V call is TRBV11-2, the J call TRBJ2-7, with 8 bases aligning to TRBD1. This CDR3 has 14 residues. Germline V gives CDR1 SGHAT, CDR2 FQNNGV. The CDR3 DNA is TGTGCCAGCAGCTTAGGGACAGGGACCAACGAGCAGCACTTC. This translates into CASSLGTGTNEQHF.

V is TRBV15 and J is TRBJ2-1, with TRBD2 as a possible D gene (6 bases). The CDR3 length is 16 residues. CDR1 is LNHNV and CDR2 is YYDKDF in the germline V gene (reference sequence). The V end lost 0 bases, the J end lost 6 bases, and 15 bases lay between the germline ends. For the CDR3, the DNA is TGTGCCACCAGCAGAGATTTCGGGCTAGCGAGCAATGAGCAGTTCTTC. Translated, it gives CATSRDFGLASNEQFF.

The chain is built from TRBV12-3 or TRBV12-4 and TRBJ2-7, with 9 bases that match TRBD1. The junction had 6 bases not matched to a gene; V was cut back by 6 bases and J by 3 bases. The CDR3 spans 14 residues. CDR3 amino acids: CASRTGTGFYEQYF. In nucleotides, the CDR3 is TGTGCCAGCAGGACCGGGACAGGGTTCTACGAGCAGTACTTC.

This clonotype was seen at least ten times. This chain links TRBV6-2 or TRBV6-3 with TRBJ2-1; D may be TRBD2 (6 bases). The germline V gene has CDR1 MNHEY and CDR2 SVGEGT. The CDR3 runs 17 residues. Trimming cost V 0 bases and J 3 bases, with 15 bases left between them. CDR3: CASSYSPVEGLYNEQFF. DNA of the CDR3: TGTGCCAGCAGTTACTCGCCGGTGGAGGGGCTCTACAATGAGCAGTTCTTC.

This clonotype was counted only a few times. CDR3 sequence reads: CASSTKRTSGGGDEQFF. CDR3 DNA sequence: TGTGCCAGCAGCACTAAAAGGACTAGCGGGGGGGGGGATGAGCAGTTCTTC. The rearrangement uses TRBV9 and TRBJ2-1; 15 nucleotides line up with TRBD2. This CDR3 comprises 17 residues. With 4 bases clipped from V and 8 bases from J, the junction kept 10 bases outside the gene matches. From germline, CDR1 is SGDLS and CDR2 YYNGEE.